Reported below is one T cell receptor beta chain. Antigen: not known. The data stem from a study of T cell repertoires in cytomegalovirus infection. TCRdb processed the reads anew with MiXCR; each CDR3 protein has one entry. The repertoire has around 200,000 distinct CDR3 sequences, 30% to 45% of them found once; the top ten carry approximately 60%. CDR3 length: 18 residues. The V gene end was trimmed by 7 bases and the J gene end by 1 base; junction bases not matched to a gene: 17. In germline, CDR1 is SEHNR, CDR2 FQNEAQ (reference sequence). The chain links TRBV7-9 to TRBJ1-1; 8 bases fit TRBD1. Sequencing used CD8+ T cells from cultured PBMCs, obtained from culture after CMV antigen stimulation. The clonotype originates from a human donor in good health (CMV status not recorded). Some clones in this sample may be carry-over from other donors' samples. In nucleotides, the CDR3 is TGTGCCAGCAACCTGAAGGGACAGGTTTTTCTATCGAACACTGAAGCTTTCTTT. Translation: CASNLKGQVFLSNTEAFF.